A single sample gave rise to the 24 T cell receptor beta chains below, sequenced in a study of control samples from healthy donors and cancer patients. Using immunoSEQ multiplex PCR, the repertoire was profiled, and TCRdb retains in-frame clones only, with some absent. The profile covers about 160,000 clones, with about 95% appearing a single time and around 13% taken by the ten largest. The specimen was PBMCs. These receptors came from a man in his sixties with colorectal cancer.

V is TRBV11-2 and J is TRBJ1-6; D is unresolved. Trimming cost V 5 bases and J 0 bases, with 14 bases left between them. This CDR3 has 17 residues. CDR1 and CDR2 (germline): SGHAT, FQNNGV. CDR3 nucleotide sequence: TGTGCCAGCAGCCATTTTCCGGCGAGCTCCTATAATTCACCCCTCCACTTT. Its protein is CASSHFPASSYNSPLHF.

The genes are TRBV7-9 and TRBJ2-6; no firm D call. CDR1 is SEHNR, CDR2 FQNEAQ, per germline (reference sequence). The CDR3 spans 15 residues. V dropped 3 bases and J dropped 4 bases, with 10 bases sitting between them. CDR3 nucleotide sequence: TGTGCCAGCAGCTTGGAAGAGACGGGGGCCAACGTCCTGACTTTC. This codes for CASSLEETGANVLTF.

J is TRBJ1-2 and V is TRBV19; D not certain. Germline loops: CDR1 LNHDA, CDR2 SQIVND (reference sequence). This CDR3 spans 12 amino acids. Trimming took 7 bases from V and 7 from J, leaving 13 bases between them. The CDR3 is CASTSVGGGYTF. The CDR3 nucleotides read TGTGCCAGTACCTCGGTCGGCGGTGGCTACACCTTC.

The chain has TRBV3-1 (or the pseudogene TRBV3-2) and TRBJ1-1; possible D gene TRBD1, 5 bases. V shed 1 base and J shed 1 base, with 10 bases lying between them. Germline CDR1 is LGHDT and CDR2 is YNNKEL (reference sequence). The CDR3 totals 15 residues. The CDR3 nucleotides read TGTGCCAGCAGCCAAGTTCCACAGGCGAACACTGAAGCTTTCTTT. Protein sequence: CASSQVPQANTEAFF.

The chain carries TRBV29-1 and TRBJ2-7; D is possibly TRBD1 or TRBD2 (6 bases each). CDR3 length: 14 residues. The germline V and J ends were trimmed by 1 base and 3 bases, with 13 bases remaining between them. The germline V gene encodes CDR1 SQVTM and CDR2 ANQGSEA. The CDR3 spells CSVEGGAQDYEQYF. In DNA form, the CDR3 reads TGCAGCGTTGAAGGGGGGGCTCAAGACTACGAGCAGTACTTC.

This CDR3 is CAINPGQGYEQFF. The CDR3 region has the DNA TGTGCCATCAACCCGGGACAGGGCTATGAGCAGTTCTTC. The V gene is TRBV10-3, the J gene TRBJ2-1, with TRBD1 matching over 9 bases. Germline values: CDR1 ENHRY, CDR2 SYGVKD. Unmatched junction bases numbered 6, after V lost 7 bases and J lost 8 bases. This CDR3 comprises 13 residues.

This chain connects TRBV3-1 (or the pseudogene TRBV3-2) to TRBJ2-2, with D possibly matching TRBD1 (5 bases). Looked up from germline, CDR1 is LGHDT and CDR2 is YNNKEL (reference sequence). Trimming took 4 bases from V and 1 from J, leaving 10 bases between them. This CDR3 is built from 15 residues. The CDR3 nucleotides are TGTGCCAGCAGCCTCGTGACAGAGAACACCGGGGAGCTGTTTTTT. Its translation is CASSLVTENTGELFF.

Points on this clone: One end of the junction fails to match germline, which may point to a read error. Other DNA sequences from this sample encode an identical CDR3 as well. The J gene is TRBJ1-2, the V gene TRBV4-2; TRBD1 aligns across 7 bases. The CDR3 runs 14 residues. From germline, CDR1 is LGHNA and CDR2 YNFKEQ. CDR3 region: CASSPTQGSYGYTF. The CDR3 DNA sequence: TGTGCCAGCAGCCCAACACAGGGGAGCTATGGCTATACCTTC.

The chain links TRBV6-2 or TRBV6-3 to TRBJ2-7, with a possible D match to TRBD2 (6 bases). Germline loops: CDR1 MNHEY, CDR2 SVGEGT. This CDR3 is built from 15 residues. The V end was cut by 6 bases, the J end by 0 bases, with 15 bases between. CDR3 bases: TGTGCCAGCAGCTGGGGGGACGCCGGCTCCTACGAGCAGTACTTC. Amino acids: CASSWGDAGSYEQYF.

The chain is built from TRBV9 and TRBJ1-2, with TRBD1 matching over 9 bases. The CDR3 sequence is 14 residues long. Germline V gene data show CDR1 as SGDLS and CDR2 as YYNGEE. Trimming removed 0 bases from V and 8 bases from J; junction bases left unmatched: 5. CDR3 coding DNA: TGTGCCAGCAGCGTAGGAGGGACAGGGCAGGGCTACACCTTC. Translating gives CASSVGGTGQGYTF. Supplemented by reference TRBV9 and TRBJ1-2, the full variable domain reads DSGVTQTPKHLITATGQRVTLRCSPRSGDLSVYWYQQSLDQGLQFLIQYYNGEERAKGNILERFSAQQFPDLHSELNLSSLELGDSALYFCASSVGGTGQGYTFGSGTRLTVV.

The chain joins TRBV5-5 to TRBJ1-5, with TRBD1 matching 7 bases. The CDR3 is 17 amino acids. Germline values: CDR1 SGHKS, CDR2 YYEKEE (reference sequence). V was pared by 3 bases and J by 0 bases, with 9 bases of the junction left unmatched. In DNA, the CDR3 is TGTGCCAGCAGCTCGTCCGGGACAGCCTTTAGCAATCAGCCCCAGCATTTT. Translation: CASSSSGTAFSNQPQHF.

Here the CDR3 DNA reads TGTGCCAGCAGTGATGATCGGCATCTAGGCCGTACCGGGGAGCTGTTTTTT. It yields the protein CASSDDRHLGRTGELFF. The rearrangement links TRBV6-1 to TRBJ2-2, with D unresolved. The CDR3 consists of 17 residues. The germline V gene has CDR1 MNHNS and CDR2 SASEGT. V was clipped by 3 bases and J by 5 bases, with 19 bases between them.

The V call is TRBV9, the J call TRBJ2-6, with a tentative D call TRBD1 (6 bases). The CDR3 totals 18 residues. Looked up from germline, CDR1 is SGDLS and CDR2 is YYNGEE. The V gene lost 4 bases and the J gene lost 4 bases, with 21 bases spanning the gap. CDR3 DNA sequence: TGTGCCAGCAGCTGGTCGGGACAACAGTTTGGGGGGGCCAACGTCCTGACTTTC. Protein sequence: CASSWSGQQFGGANVLTF.

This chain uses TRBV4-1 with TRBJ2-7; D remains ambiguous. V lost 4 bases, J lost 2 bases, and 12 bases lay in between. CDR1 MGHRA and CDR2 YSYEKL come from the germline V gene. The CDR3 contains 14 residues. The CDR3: CASSPQTPPYEQYF. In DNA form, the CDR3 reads TGCGCCAGCAGCCCTCAGACTCCGCCCTACGAGCAGTACTTC.

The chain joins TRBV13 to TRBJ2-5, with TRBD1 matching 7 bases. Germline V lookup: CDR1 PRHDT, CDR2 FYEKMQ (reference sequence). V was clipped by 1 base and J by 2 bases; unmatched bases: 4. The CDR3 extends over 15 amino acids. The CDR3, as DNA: TGTGCCAGCAGCTTAGAGGGGGCAAAACAAGAGACCCAGTACTTC. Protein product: CASSLEGAKQETQYF.

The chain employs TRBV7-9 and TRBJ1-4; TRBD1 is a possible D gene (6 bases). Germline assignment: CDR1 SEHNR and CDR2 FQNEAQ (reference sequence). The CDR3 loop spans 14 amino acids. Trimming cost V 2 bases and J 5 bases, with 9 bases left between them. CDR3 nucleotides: TGTGCCAGCAGCTTACTGGGGGCGAATGAAAAACTGTTTTTT. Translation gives CASSLLGANEKLFF.

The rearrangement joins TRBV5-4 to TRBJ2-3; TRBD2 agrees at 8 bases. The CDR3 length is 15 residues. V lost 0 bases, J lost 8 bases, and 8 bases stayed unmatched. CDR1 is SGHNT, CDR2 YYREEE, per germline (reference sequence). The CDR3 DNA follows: TGTGCCAGCAGCTTGGATCTAGGGACTAGAGGTACGCAGTATTTT. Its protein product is CASSLDLGTRGTQYF.

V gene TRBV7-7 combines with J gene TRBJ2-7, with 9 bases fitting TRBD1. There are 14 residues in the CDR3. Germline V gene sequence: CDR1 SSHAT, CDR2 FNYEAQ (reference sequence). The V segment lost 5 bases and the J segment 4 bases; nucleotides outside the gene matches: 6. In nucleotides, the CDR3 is TGTGCCAGCAGCCTGGGACAGGGCGGGTACGAGCAGTACTTC. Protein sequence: CASSLGQGGYEQYF.

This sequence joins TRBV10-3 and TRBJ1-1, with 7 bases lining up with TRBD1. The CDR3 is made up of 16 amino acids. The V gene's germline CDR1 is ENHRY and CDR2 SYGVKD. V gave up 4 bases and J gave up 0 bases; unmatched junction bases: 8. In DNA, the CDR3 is TGTGCCATCAGTGGAACCGAGGGACAGTTGAACACTGAAGCTTTCTTT. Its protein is CAISGTEGQLNTEAFF.

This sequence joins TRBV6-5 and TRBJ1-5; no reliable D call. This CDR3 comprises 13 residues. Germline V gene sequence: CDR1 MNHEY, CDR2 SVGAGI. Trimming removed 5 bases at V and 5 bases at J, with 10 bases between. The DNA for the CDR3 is TGTGCCAGCAGTCGCCGATCTTATCAGCCCCAGCATTTT. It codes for CASSRRSYQPQHF.

CDR3 sequence: CASSLAPQGAGEAFF. The CDR3 nucleotides are TGTGCCAGCAGCTTAGCGCCACAGGGGGCCGGTGAAGCTTTCTTT. This chain links TRBV7-9 with TRBJ1-1, with 9 bases that match TRBD1. Germline values: CDR1 SEHNR, CDR2 FQNEAQ (reference sequence). The CDR3 runs to 15 residues. Germline trimming cut 0 bases from V and 7 bases from J; bases unmatched to any gene: 6.

CDR3 region: CASSQAGLTDTQYF. CDR3 in DNA: TGTGCCAGCAGCCAAGCGGGTCTCACAGATACGCAGTATTTT. This sequence joins TRBV3-1 (or the pseudogene TRBV3-2) and TRBJ2-3; no clear D. The germline gives CDR1 LGHDT, CDR2 YNNKEL (reference sequence). The CDR3 runs to 14 residues. Trimming pared 1 base from V and 2 bases from J, leaving 7 bases between.

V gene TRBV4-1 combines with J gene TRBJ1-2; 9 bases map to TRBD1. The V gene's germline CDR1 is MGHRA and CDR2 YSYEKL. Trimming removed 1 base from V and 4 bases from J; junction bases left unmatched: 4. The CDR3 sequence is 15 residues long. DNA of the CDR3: TGCGCCAGCAGCCAAGCCACGGACAGGGGCTATGGCTACACCTTC. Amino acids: CASSQATDRGYGYTF.

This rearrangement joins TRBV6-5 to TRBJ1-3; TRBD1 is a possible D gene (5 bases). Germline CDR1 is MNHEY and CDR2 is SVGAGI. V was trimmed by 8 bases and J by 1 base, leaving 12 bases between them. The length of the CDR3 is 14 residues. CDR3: CASQVTGSGNTIYF. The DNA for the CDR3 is TGTGCCAGCCAGGTAACAGGTTCTGGAAACACCATATATTTT.